This entry is about one T cell receptor (beta chain). This specimen comes from a study of blood T cell repertoires in COVID-19. Using immunoSEQ multiplex PCR, the repertoire was profiled, and TCRdb retains in-frame clones only, with some absent. The repertoire includes under 200,000 clones, around 87% of them detected once, and under 0.65% sits in the top ten. The clonotype was recovered from a man aged 55 to 70 with COVID-19, enrolled during active disease. Sequences were obtained from peripheral blood.

For the CDR3, the DNA is TGCGCCAGCAGCTTGGGGACAGCCCTCGCTAGCTACACCTTC. It yields the protein CASSLGTALASYTF. The chain is built from TRBV5-1 and TRBJ1-2; a possible D gene is TRBD1 (6 bases). The CDR3 runs to 14 residues. The germline V and J ends were trimmed by 0 bases and 9 bases, with 15 bases remaining between them. CDR1 is SGHRS and CDR2 is YFSETQ in the germline V gene. The whole variable domain, remainder taken from reference TRBV5-1 and TRBJ1-2, is KAGVTQTPRYLIKTRGQQVTLSCSPISGHRSVSWYQQTPGQGLQFLFEYFSETQRNKGNFPGRFSGRQFSNSRSEMNVSTLELGDSALYLCASSLGTALASYTFGSGTRLTVV.